The 9 T cell receptor beta chains below come from one sample, sequenced in a study of early T cells in non-severe SARS-CoV-2 infection (dated by TCRdb to the early 2020s). The protocol used for the library was 5' RACE. The instrument given in TCRdb is NextSeq 500. The public reads were run again by TCRdb, first through fastp at Q25 and then through MiXCR, and only productive beta chains were kept. Each CDR3 protein gets just one entry, which takes the most common genes and DNA from the rows behind it. For this sample there are some 90,000 distinct CDR3 sequences; about 15% appear just once. The ten largest clonotypes hold approximately 6% of the sample. The sample consisted of whole blood. Source of these receptors: an adult who was a healthcare worker with PCR-confirmed SARS-CoV-2 infection or an uninfected control (not recorded which).

This clonotype was detected ten times or more. The V gene is TRBV29-1, the J gene TRBJ2-1, with D possibly being TRBD2 (6 bases). Germline loops: CDR1 SQVTM, CDR2 ANQGSEA. The CDR3 spans 14 residues. Trimming pared 7 bases from V and 2 bases from J, leaving 15 bases between. The CDR3 region is CSASLGRAYNEQFF. In nucleotides, the CDR3 is TGCAGCGCCTCGCTCGGGAGAGCCTACAATGAGCAGTTCTTC.

The sample holds a few counts of this clonotype. The chain uses TRBV2 and TRBJ2-3; weak D call: TRBD2 (6 bases). This CDR3 is built from 14 residues. The V end was cut by 6 bases, the J end by 5 bases, with 15 bases between. CDR1 is SNHLY and CDR2 is FYNNEI in the germline V gene. The CDR3 here is CASRGLKEVDTQYF. CDR3 nucleotide sequence: TGTGCCAGCAGGGGACTCAAGGAGGTAGATACGCAGTATTTT.

The chain recombines TRBV15 with TRBJ2-1, with D perhaps TRBD2 (6 bases). CDR1 is LNHNV, CDR2 YYDKDF, per germline (reference sequence). The CDR3 covers 16 residues. Trimming shortened V by 3 bases and J by 5 bases, and 17 bases separated the two germline ends. The chain's CDR3 is CATSSAAGFAHNEQFF. CDR3 sequence (DNA): TGTGCCACCAGCAGTGCGGCGGGGTTCGCCCACAATGAGCAGTTCTTC.

V usage is TRBV29-1 and J usage is TRBJ2-1; a weak D match, TRBD2 (5 bases). Per germline, CDR1 SQVTM and CDR2 ANQGSEA. Between the trimmed V and J ends, which lost 5 bases and 6 bases, there was a span of 11 bases. This CDR3 spans 12 amino acids. The CDR3 spells CSVRRVGNEQFF. The CDR3, as DNA: TGCAGCGTTAGGCGGGTAGGCAATGAGCAGTTCTTC.

This clonotype was counted between two and nine times. The chain has TRBV28 and TRBJ2-2; D might be TRBD1 or TRBD2, each matching 5 bases. Germline V gene data show CDR1 as MDHEN and CDR2 as SYDVKM. This CDR3 region has 14 residues. V shed 10 bases and J shed 3 bases, with 15 bases lying between them. In DNA form, the CDR3 reads TGTGCCATTAGACGGGGCAGGGACACCGGGGAGCTGTTTTTT. Translated: CAIRRGRDTGELFF.

The chain is built from TRBV10-3 and TRBJ2-7; D possibly uses TRBD1 or TRBD2 (5 bases each). CDR3 size: 13 residues. V lost 3 bases and J lost 3, with 9 bases in between. Germline-derived CDR1 and CDR2 are ENHRY and SYGVKD. CDR3 DNA: TGTGCCATCAGTGATGAGGGGAGCTACGAGCAGTACTTC. Protein product: CAISDEGSYEQYF.

This clonotype was counted at least ten times. This chain connects TRBV28 to TRBJ1-2, with D unclear. This CDR3 has 16 amino acids. The V end was cut by 4 bases, the J end by 3 bases, with 18 bases between. Per germline, CDR1 MDHEN and CDR2 SYDVKM. The CDR3 DNA reads as TGTGCCAGCAGTTCGAGGTTCGTGCTTGGCTACTATGGCTACACCTTC. Its translation is CASSSRFVLGYYGYTF.

This clonotype was counted ten times or more. This sequence joins TRBV2 and TRBJ2-1; a possible D gene is TRBD1 (6 bases). There are 12 residues in the CDR3. V lost 6 bases and J lost 5, with 8 bases in between. The germline V gene encodes CDR1 SNHLY and CDR2 FYNNEI. The CDR3 protein is CASRGHHNEQFF. Here the CDR3 DNA reads TGTGCCAGCAGGGGACACCACAATGAGCAGTTCTTC.

This chain links TRBV4-1 with TRBJ1-1; D uncertain. Germline V gives CDR1 MGHRA, CDR2 YSYEKL. The V end was cut by 5 bases, the J end by 2 bases, with 15 bases between. This CDR3 comprises 15 residues. In DNA, the CDR3 is TGCGCCAGCAGCAAAAGCGAAGGGTTTAACACTGAAGCTTTCTTT. It encodes CASSKSEGFNTEAFF.